These T cell receptor beta chains were read from a single sample in a study of cytomegalovirus exposure and HLA in healthy donors. TCRdb keeps only in-frame clones here, not all; method: immunoSEQ multiplex PCR. The sample shows hundreds of thousands of clones, 86% of them seen only once. The sample was PBMCs. These receptors were obtained from a woman in her twenties or thirties in good health and CMV-seropositive. The conserved cysteine and the conserved F or W are not part of the CDR3 here. Each record gives: V gene, CDR3 length, D gene, CDR3 protein. A D gene is named only where the DNA matches it firmly.

v_call: TRBV7-8
cdr3_length: 13
d_call: -
cdr3_aa: ASSPGWGPNQPQH

v_call: TRBV5-1
cdr3_length: 12
d_call: TRBD2
cdr3_aa: ASGLGPRGDIQY

v_call: TRBV6-1
cdr3_length: 12
d_call: -
cdr3_aa: ASSESRGGEKLF

v_call: TRBV5-1
cdr3_length: 13
d_call: TRBD1
cdr3_aa: ASSLGQGWNYGYT

v_call: TRBV7-8
cdr3_length: 14
d_call: -
cdr3_aa: ASSRDRDTYQETQY

v_call: TRBV7-8
cdr3_length: 16
d_call: TRBD1
cdr3_aa: ASSLGLGRGPGANVLT

v_call: TRBV29-1
cdr3_length: 12
d_call: TRBD2
cdr3_aa: SVNGAGGPYEQY

v_call: TRBV27
cdr3_length: 12
d_call: -
cdr3_aa: ASSAGLGMGTQY

v_call: TRBV7-2
cdr3_length: 14
d_call: TRBD1
cdr3_aa: ASSQFLTGTNEKLF

v_call: TRBV29-1
cdr3_length: 13
d_call: TRBD2
cdr3_aa: SVEPSGRSTDTQY

v_call: TRBV7-2
cdr3_length: 12
d_call: TRBD2
cdr3_aa: ASSPTSQSGEQY

v_call: TRBV27
cdr3_length: 14
d_call: TRBD2
cdr3_aa: ASSLGVAGGYYEQY

v_call: TRBV28
cdr3_length: 13
d_call: -
cdr3_aa: ASSLTQISNQPQH

v_call: TRBV7-8
cdr3_length: 14
d_call: -
cdr3_aa: ASSLAYVGSNQPQH

v_call: TRBV27
cdr3_length: 14
d_call: -
cdr3_aa: ASSRADLVGSYGYT

v_call: TRBV29-1
cdr3_length: 13
d_call: -
cdr3_aa: SVHLLDAGTDTQY

v_call: TRBV7-9
cdr3_length: 12
d_call: -
cdr3_aa: ASSLRTVQETQY

v_call: TRBV25-1
cdr3_length: 12
d_call: TRBD1
cdr3_aa: ASSATGGENIQY

v_call: TRBV30
cdr3_length: 12
d_call: -
cdr3_aa: AWSVSSGTDTQY

v_call: TRBV15
cdr3_length: 17
d_call: TRBD2
cdr3_aa: ATRRAGLAGRSGANVLT

v_call: TRBV30
cdr3_length: 15
d_call: TRBD2
cdr3_aa: AWSVGTSWSKSYEQY

v_call: TRBV5-1
cdr3_length: 15
d_call: TRBD2
cdr3_aa: ASSLAAGGRISDEQY

v_call: TRBV27
cdr3_length: 11
d_call: -
cdr3_aa: ASRRDSTYEQY

v_call: TRBV5-1
cdr3_length: 13
d_call: TRBD2
cdr3_aa: ASSTGLAGTDTQY

v_call: TRBV18
cdr3_length: 13
d_call: TRBD2
cdr3_aa: ASSPQTSVQETQY

v_call: TRBV10-3
cdr3_length: 13
d_call: TRBD2
cdr3_aa: ATGTSGSGADTQY

v_call: TRBV18
cdr3_length: 14
d_call: -
cdr3_aa: ASSPTDSGGTDTQY

v_call: TRBV7-9
cdr3_length: 13
d_call: -
cdr3_aa: ASSSGGGENTEAF

v_call: TRBV5-1
cdr3_length: 12
d_call: -
cdr3_aa: ASSLDRPGDEQY

v_call: TRBV27
cdr3_length: 17
d_call: TRBD1
cdr3_aa: ASSLSTGRDRYGSQPQH

v_call: TRBV7-2
cdr3_length: 15
d_call: TRBD2
cdr3_aa: ASSFYRPVSGSKTQY

v_call: TRBV30
cdr3_length: 11
d_call: -
cdr3_aa: AWSVLGGNEQF

v_call: TRBV5-6
cdr3_length: 13
d_call: -
cdr3_aa: ASSLRSERVQPQH

v_call: TRBV27
cdr3_length: 13
d_call: TRBD2
cdr3_aa: ASSTSGRPSDTQY

v_call: TRBV6-5
cdr3_length: 12
d_call: TRBD1
cdr3_aa: ASSRQGDTDTQY

v_call: TRBV28
cdr3_length: 13
d_call: TRBD2
cdr3_aa: ASSQTSGRSGELF

v_call: TRBV29-1
cdr3_length: 13
d_call: TRBD2
cdr3_aa: SVEGSSGRAGEQF

v_call: TRBV11-3
cdr3_length: 13
d_call: TRBD2
cdr3_aa: ASSLGLADSYEQY

v_call: TRBV11-3
cdr3_length: 11
d_call: TRBD1
cdr3_aa: ASSQGQGYEQY

v_call: TRBV5-1
cdr3_length: 13
d_call: -
cdr3_aa: ASSWAGLYDNEQF

v_call: TRBV7-2
cdr3_length: 12
d_call: TRBD2
cdr3_aa: ASSSSGTYNEQF

v_call: TRBV6-6
cdr3_length: 14
d_call: -
cdr3_aa: ASSYFSRGSSYEQY